Listed below are T cell receptor beta chains from one sample, sequenced in a study of T cells after somatic rescue of genetic block. Only in-frame clones appear in the TCRdb table, and some are missing; sequencing was by immunoSEQ multiplex PCR. Among tens of thousands of clones listed, about nine tenths were seen once. The sample taken for sequencing was peripheral blood mononuclear cells (PBMCs). These receptors all stem from a middle-aged man. CDR3s include the opening cysteine and the closing phenylalanine or tryptophan.

TRBV5-5	TRBJ1-6	CASSATGQSYNSPLHF
TRBV6-4	TRBJ2-2	CASSDGGITGELFF
TRBV11-2	TRBJ2-3	CASSSGLAGRTDTQYF
TRBV6-1	TRBJ2-1	CASNRFVDGEQFF
TRBV2	TRBJ1-2	CASSTSTTGGVYGYTF
TRBV11-2	TRBJ1-6	CASSLEGDSYNSPLHF
TRBV5-6	TRBJ1-5	CASSLANRGSQPQHF
TRBV10-1	TRBJ2-2	CASSSGTSRSTGELFF
TRBV19	TRBJ1-6	CASSPSGSPLHF
TRBV7-8	TRBJ2-7	CASSSRDISYEQYF
TRBV4-1	TRBJ1-1	CASSPGQGPNTEAFF
TRBV6-6	TRBJ1-6	CASSYGGSPLHF
TRBV5-4	TRBJ2-7	CASSLDSSEQYF
TRBV9	TRBJ2-1	CASSVQVYNEQFF
TRBV14	TRBJ2-6	CASSRRAGGPTSGANVLTF
TRBV25-1	TRBJ1-2	CASSDSGPNYGYTF
TRBV5-1	TRBJ1-1	CASSLVGGPNTEAFF
TRBV4-1	TRBJ2-1	CASSPSLESSYNEQFF
TRBV18	TRBJ2-3	CASSPTGDQKHAQYF
TRBV4-3	TRBJ2-3	CASSQDGGRAGGPGDTQYF
TRBV7-2	TRBJ2-3	CASSLGPGPRGADTQYF
TRBV18	TRBJ2-3	CASSLDRTDTQYF
TRBV5-6	TRBJ2-5	CASSWAGSQETQYF
TRBV18	TRBJ2-1	CASSPGTSGRNEQFF
TRBV2	TRBJ1-2	CASSDSAGSYGYTF
TRBV4-3	TRBJ2-3	CAPRTSGRGTDTQYF
TRBV7-9	TRBJ2-1	CASSRGPNNEQFF
TRBV7-2	TRBJ2-7	CASSLDYEQYF
TRBV10-2	TRBJ1-1	CASRVGPENTEAFF
TRBV4-1	TRBJ1-5	CASSLRQGPGGNQPQHF
TRBV4-3	TRBJ2-3	CASSQDSAGVKDTQYF
TRBV2	TRBJ2-6	CASSEDHGANVLTF
TRBV2	TRBJ2-1	CASKWVQIYNERQFF
TRBV5-1	TRBJ2-1	CASSLKTGSNEQFF
TRBV4-2	TRBJ2-1	CASSQARADNEQFF
TRBV11-2	TRBJ2-7	CASSLGTGGSVLGEQYF
TRBV7-8	TRBJ2-4	CASSPDRVGKNIQYF
TRBV7-2	TRBJ2-2	CASSLDRAIGELFF
TRBV7-6	TRBJ2-1	CASSHKYIDEQFF
TRBV5-4	TRBJ1-1	CASSLEPLAAPGTEAFF
TRBV18	TRBJ2-2	CASSPGAGELFF
TRBV30	TRBJ1-2	CAWSVGGGNYGYTF
TRBV7-9	TRBJ2-5	CASSPAVWAGETQYF
TRBV18	TRBJ1-2	CASSPRESVNYGYTF
TRBV2	TRBJ1-6	CASSPSRGSSYNSPLHF
TRBV4-3	TRBJ2-2	CASSQDTRRGELFF
TRBV5-5	TRBJ2-3	CASSPPSGGRIDTQYF
TRBV4-1	TRBJ2-7	CASSDGLASYEQYF
TRBV19	TRBJ1-2	CASTPDRGLGGYTF
TRBV18	TRBJ1-1	CASSPQGWDTEAFF
TRBV5-8	TRBJ2-3	CASSLVIAEGGTQYF